This T cell receptor (beta chain) was observed in a study of cytomegalovirus exposure and HLA in healthy donors. On the study more broadly: The roughly 110 validation repertoires were reported in a later analysis to have been generated on the same platform as the roughly 720 first-cohort repertoires. Findings and caveats of the study: It was reported that the classifier diagnosed cytomegalovirus status with high specificity and sensitivity in both the original and validation cohorts.

TCRdb keeps only in-frame clones here, not all; method: immunoSEQ multiplex PCR. The sample contains under 75,000 clones, approximately 95% of which appear only once. The CDR3 is 13 amino acids. The germline CDR1 and CDR2 sequences are SQVTM and ANQGSEA. Trimming cost V 6 bases and J 3 bases; bases outside gene matches: 7. With respect to this clone: Its specificity is unknown.

This receptor was taken from a woman in her late teens or twenties in good health and CMV-seronegative. The sample taken for sequencing was PBMCs. The chain is built from TRBV29-1 and TRBJ2-7; TRBD2 matches 8 bases. DNA for the CDR3: TGCAGCGTCGGGAGGGTCCTGGGCTACGAGCAGTACTTC. The encoded protein is CSVGRVLGYEQYF.